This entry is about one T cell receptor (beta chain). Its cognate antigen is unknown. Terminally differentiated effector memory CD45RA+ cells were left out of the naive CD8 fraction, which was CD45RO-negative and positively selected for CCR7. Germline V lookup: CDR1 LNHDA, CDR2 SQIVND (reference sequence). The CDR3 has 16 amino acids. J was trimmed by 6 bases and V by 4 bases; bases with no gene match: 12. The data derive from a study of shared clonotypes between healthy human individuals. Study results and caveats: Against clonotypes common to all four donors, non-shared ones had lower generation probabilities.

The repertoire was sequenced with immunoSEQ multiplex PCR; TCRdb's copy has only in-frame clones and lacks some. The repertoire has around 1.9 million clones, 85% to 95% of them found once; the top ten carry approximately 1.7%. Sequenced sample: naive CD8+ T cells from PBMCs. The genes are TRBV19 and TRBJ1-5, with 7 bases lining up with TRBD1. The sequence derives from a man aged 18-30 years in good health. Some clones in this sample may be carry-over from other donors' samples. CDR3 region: CASSRDGTAFSQPQHF. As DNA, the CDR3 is TGTGCCAGTAGTAGAGACGGGACAGCTTTTAGTCAGCCCCAGCATTTT.